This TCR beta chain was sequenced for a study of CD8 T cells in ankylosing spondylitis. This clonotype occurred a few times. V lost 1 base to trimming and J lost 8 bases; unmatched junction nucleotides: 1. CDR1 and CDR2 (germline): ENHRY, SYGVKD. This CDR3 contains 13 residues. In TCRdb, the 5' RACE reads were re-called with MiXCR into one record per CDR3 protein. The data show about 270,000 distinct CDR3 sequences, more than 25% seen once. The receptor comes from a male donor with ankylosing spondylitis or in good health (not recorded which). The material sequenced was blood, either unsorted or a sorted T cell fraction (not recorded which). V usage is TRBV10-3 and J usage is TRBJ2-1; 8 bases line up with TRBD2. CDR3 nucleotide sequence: TGTGCCATCAGTGAGTTTAGCGGGGATGAGCAGTTCTTC. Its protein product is CAISEFSGDEQFF.